These T cell receptor beta chains were read from a single sample in a study of shared clonotypes between healthy human individuals. Assay: immunoSEQ multiplex PCR; the TCRdb copy retains only in-frame clones and omits some. Of a few million clones in the sample, approximately 93% were seen once. The sample consisted of naive CD4+ T cells from PBMCs. Source of these receptors: a man between 18 and 35 years old in good health. Some clones in this sample may be carry-over from other donors' samples. Each CDR3 is given with its conserved first and last residue. A D gene is named only where the DNA matches it firmly. Expanded clones are given a class, and other clones once, few, many or no size at all.

>-|TRBJ2-5|TRBV7-9|-
CASSLVWEAVGVGTQYF
TGTGCCAGCAGCTTAGTCTGGGAGGCGGTCGGCGTAGGGACCCAGTACTTC
>-|TRBJ2-3|TRBV23-1|-
CAFRESSTDTQYF
TGCGCCTTCCGGGAGTCTAGCACAGATACGCAGTATTTT
>-|TRBJ2-1|TRBV9|-
CASSAESGYNEQFF
TGTGCCAGCAGCGCCGAAAGCGGTTACAATGAGCAGTTCTTC
>-|TRBJ1-4|TRBV19|TRBD1
CASSPRQGANEKLFF
TGTGCCAGTAGTCCTCGACAGGGGGCAAATGAAAAACTGTTTTTT
>-|TRBJ1-4|TRBV7-8|-
CASSPSTPGEKLFF
TGTGCCAGCAGCCCGAGTACACCGGGTGAAAAACTGTTTTTT
>-|TRBJ2-5|TRBV4-2|TRBD2
CASSQEGGETQYF
TGTGCCAGCAGCCAAGAGGGGGGGGAGACCCAGTACTTC
>-|TRBJ1-2|TRBV15|-
CATSNDKYGYTF
TGTGCCACCAGCAACGACAAGTATGGCTACACCTTC
>few|TRBJ2-5|TRBV5-1|-
CASSLYSQETQYF
TGCGCCAGCAGCTTATACAGCCAAGAGACCCAGTACTTC
>-|TRBJ2-3|TRBV9|-
CASSPWGTDTQYF
TGTGCCAGCAGTCCCTGGGGCACAGATACGCAGTATTTT
>-|TRBJ2-2|TRBV5-1|-
CASSLARNTGELFF
TGCGCCAGCAGCTTGGCTCGGAACACCGGGGAGCTGTTTTTT
>few|TRBJ1-5|TRBV4-2|-
CASSQAGVYNQPQHF
TGTGCCAGCAGCCAAGCAGGGGTGTACAATCAGCCCCAGCATTTT
>-|TRBJ2-5|TRBV7-8|-
CASSPQEAQETQYF
TGTGCCAGCAGCCCCCAGGAGGCCCAAGAGACCCAGTACTTC
>-|TRBJ1-2|TRBV7-2|TRBD1
CASTIQGAGGYTF
TGTGCCAGCACCATACAGGGGGCCGGGGGCTACACCTTC
>-|TRBJ2-7|TRBV19|TRBD1
CASSIQGAYEQYF
TGTGCCAGTAGTATCCAGGGGGCCTACGAGCAGTACTTC
>once|TRBJ2-1|TRBV14|-
CASSQIARSSYNEQFF
TGTGCCAGCAGCCAAATTGCCAGGTCTTCCTACAATGAGCAGTTCTTC
>-|TRBJ2-3|TRBV4-2|-
CASSPSAASTDTQYF
TGTGCCAGCAGCCCGTCGGCAGCTAGCACAGATACGCAGTATTTT
>-|TRBJ2-7|TRBV7-3|-
CASSLGGGRSYEQYF
TGTGCCAGCAGCCTAGGGGGCGGGAGAAGCTACGAGCAGTACTTC
>-|TRBJ1-3|TRBV4-2|TRBD1
CASSQWTGGGNTIYF
TGTGCCAGCAGCCAATGGACAGGTGGTGGAAACACCATATATTTT
>-|TRBJ2-5|TRBV6-1|TRBD2
CASSALAGVQETQYF
TGTGCCAGCAGTGCCCTAGCGGGGGTTCAAGAGACCCAGTACTTC
>-|TRBJ2-3|TRBV7-3|TRBD1
CASSLGQGADTQYF
TGTGCCAGCAGCTTAGGGCAGGGGGCAGATACGCAGTATTTT
>once|TRBJ2-7|TRBV5-1|TRBD2
CASSSVAGTYEQYF
TGCGCCAGCAGCTCGGTAGCGGGTACCTACGAGCAGTACTTC
>-|TRBJ1-5|TRBV19|-
CASSPLDSGNQPQHF
TGTGCCAGTAGTCCCCTAGACAGTGGCAATCAGCCCCAGCATTTT
>-|TRBJ1-1|TRBV27|TRBD1
CASILGQGLNTEAFF
TGTGCCAGCATCCTGGGACAGGGATTGAACACTGAAGCTTTCTTT
>-|TRBJ1-1|TRBV29-1|-
CSVVSALNTEAFF
TGCAGCGTTGTTTCAGCCCTTAACACTGAAGCTTTCTTT
>once|TRBJ2-7|TRBV20-1|-
CSARQGNEQYF
TGCAGTGCTAGGCAAGGTAACGAGCAGTACTTC
>-|TRBJ1-5|TRBV18|-
CASSPTKGVEPQHF
TGTGCCAGCTCACCCACGAAGGGAGTGGAGCCCCAGCATTTT
>-|TRBJ2-3|TRBV4-1|-
CASSQARTDTQYF
TGCGCCAGCAGCCAAGCTCGGACAGATACGCAGTATTTT
>-|TRBJ1-2|TRBV4-2|-
CASSPGDGGRANYGYTF
TGTGCCAGCAGCCCAGGGGATGGGGGACGAGCTAACTATGGCTACACCTTC
>once|TRBJ2-2|TRBV28|-
CASSWSGELFF
TGTGCCAGCAGTTGGTCCGGGGAGCTGTTTTTT
>-|TRBJ2-7|TRBV6-5|TRBD1
CASRTRTGLGYEQYF
TGTGCCAGCAGAACCCGGACAGGCCTTGGGTACGAGCAGTACTTC
>-|TRBJ2-5|TRBV7-2|TRBD2
CASSLLVAGGTETQYF
TGTGCCAGCAGCCTGTTAGTGGCGGGAGGTACTGAGACCCAGTACTTC
>-|TRBJ1-4|TRBV28|-
CASSWVGDLATNEKLFF
TGTGCCAGCAGTTGGGTAGGCGACCTTGCAACTAATGAAAAACTGTTTTTT
>-|TRBJ2-3|TRBV28|TRBD1
CASSLQTGGTDTQYF
TGTGCCAGCAGTTTGCAGACAGGGGGAACAGATACGCAGTATTTT
>-|TRBJ2-4|TRBV19|-
CASSNWGLAKNIQYF
TGTGCCAGTAGTAACTGGGGGCTAGCCAAAAACATTCAGTACTTC
>-|TRBJ2-3|TRBV27|-
CASSLAREDTQYF
TGTGCCAGCAGTTTAGCTCGGGAAGATACGCAGTATTTT
>-|TRBJ2-5|TRBV5-4|-
CASSLGAVQETQYF
TGTGCCAGCAGCTTGGGCGCGGTACAAGAGACCCAGTACTTC
>-|TRBJ2-7|TRBV29-1|TRBD2
CSVRPGTREQYF
TGCAGCGTTCGTCCCGGGACTAGGGAGCAGTACTTC
>-|TRBJ2-5|TRBV28|-
CASSPGGREETQYF
TGTGCCAGCAGTCCCGGAGGCAGGGAAGAGACCCAGTACTTC
>once|TRBJ2-6|TRBV7-2|-
CASSLAGFTGANVLTF
TGTGCCAGCAGCTTAGCAGGATTTACTGGGGCCAACGTCCTGACTTTC
>-|TRBJ2-1|TRBV27|TRBD2
CASTRQISSGRRQNYNEQFF
TGTGCCAGCACCAGGCAAATATCTAGCGGGAGGCGACAGAACTACAATGAGCAGTTCTTC
>-|TRBJ1-2|TRBV19|-
CASSISPARPTNNYGYTF
TGTGCCAGTAGTATATCTCCAGCCAGGCCGACTAACAACTATGGCTACACCTTC
>-|TRBJ1-1|TRBV4-1|-
CASSQRGGLNERKKAFF
TGCGCCAGCAGCCAACGGGGGGGACTTAACGAGCGAAAAAAAGCTTTCTTT